This T cell receptor beta chain derives from a study of cytomegalovirus exposure and HLA in healthy donors. Notes on the study in general: Most TCR sequences proved rare, with some public TCRs found in many donors. According to the study, some 160 TCR beta chains were cytomegalovirus-associated. Per published reports, the classifier diagnosed cytomegalovirus status with high specificity and sensitivity.

It was the roughly 130-subject validation cohort, separate from the approximately 680-subject first cohort, to which the donors belonged. On this clone itself: No antigen is known for it.

The V gene lost 1 base and the J gene lost 5 bases, with 12 bases spanning the gap. The CDR3 loop spans 14 amino acids. Germline values: CDR1 SGHRS, CDR2 YFSETQ. Profiling relied on immunoSEQ multiplex PCR, and the TCRdb table lists in-frame clones only, not all of them. The sample shows 250,000 or so clones, approximately 84% of them seen only once. Source material: PBMCs. The V gene is TRBV5-1, the J gene TRBJ2-5; maybe TRBD2 (6 bases). This TCR was recovered from a man in his late teens or twenties in good health and CMV-seropositive. DNA of the CDR3: TGCGCCAGCAGCTTGCAGGTGGCGGGGGAGACCCAGTACTTC. It is translated as CASSLQVAGETQYF.